The 11 T cell receptor beta chains listed next were all sequenced from one sample in a study of T cell repertoires in cytomegalovirus infection. One entry per CDR3 protein results from TCRdb running MiXCR on the reads. The sample lists approximately 500,000 distinct CDR3 sequences; approximately 15% were seen once. The source material was CD8+ T cells from PBMCs. Receptors were obtained from a human donor in good health (CMV status not recorded). Some clones in this sample may be carry-over from other donors' samples.

This clonotype was counted at least ten times. This chain joins TRBV5-8 and TRBJ2-1; 9 bases match TRBD2. Germline V gene sequence: CDR1 SGHTS, CDR2 YDEGEE. V was pared by 4 bases and J by 6 bases, with 11 bases of the junction left unmatched. This CDR3 contains 16 residues. This CDR3 reads CASSPQSAGGPNEQFF. Written as DNA, the CDR3 is TGTGCCAGCAGCCCACAAAGCGCGGGAGGGCCCAATGAGCAGTTCTTC.

About this clonotype: Mismatch with germline at one junction end may stem from a read error. The chain is built from TRBV6-1 and TRBJ2-5; D not resolved. The CDR3 loop spans 16 amino acids. Germline CDR1 is MNHNS and CDR2 is SASEGT. CDR3 in amino acids: CASSELVMFFAETLYF. CDR3 nucleotides: TGTGCCAGCAGTGAACTTGTTATGTTTTTCGCGGAGACCCTGTACTTC.

In this sample, this clonotype turned up many times. The chain recombines TRBV11-2 with TRBJ2-7; 8 positions match TRBD2. Germline V gene sequence: CDR1 SGHAT, CDR2 FQNNGV. This CDR3 region has 16 residues. Germline trimming cut 3 bases from V and 2 bases from J; bases unmatched to any gene: 9. The CDR3 reads CASSFPPREGPYEQYF. CDR3 coding DNA: TGTGCCAGCAGCTTCCCCCCACGGGAGGGCCCCTACGAGCAGTACTTC.

V is TRBV28 and J is TRBJ2-5, with 8 bases that match TRBD1. Per the germline V gene, CDR1 is MDHEN and CDR2 is SYDVKM. Germline trimming cut 3 bases from V and 2 bases from J; bases unmatched to any gene: 8. The length of the CDR3 is 16 residues. The CDR3: CASSFLDRVYQETQYF. CDR3 sequence (DNA): TGTGCCAGCAGTTTCCTGGACAGGGTCTATCAAGAGACCCAGTACTTC.

The sample holds many counts of this clonotype. The gene calls are TRBV7-9 and TRBJ1-5, with 11 nucleotides matching TRBD1. CDR3 size: 17 residues. CDR1 is SEHNR and CDR2 is FQNEAQ in the germline V gene (reference sequence). V gave up 5 bases and J gave up 2 bases; unmatched junction bases: 8. In DNA, the CDR3 is TGTGCCAGCAGCACGGACAGGGGGCCAGCTCGCAATCAGCCCCAGCATTTT. This translates into CASSTDRGPARNQPQHF. Combining the CDR3 with reference TRBV7-9 and TRBJ1-5 gives the whole variable domain DTGVSQNPRHKITKRGQNVTFRCDPISEHNRLYWYRQTLGQGPEFLTYFQNEAQLEKSRLLSDRFSAERPKGSFSTLEIQRTEQGDSAMYLCASSTDRGPARNQPQHFGDGTRLSIL.

A remark on this clonotype: A read error may explain this, as a much larger clone is one base away. V usage is TRBV2 and J usage is TRBJ1-1; D uncertain. The CDR3 sequence is 11 residues long. Per the germline V gene, CDR1 is SNHLY and CDR2 is FYNNEI. The CDR3 sequence is CASSADTEACF. CDR3 coding DNA: TGTGCCAGCAGCGCCGATACTGAAGCTTGCTTT.

This clonotype was found many times. The V gene is TRBV14, the J gene TRBJ2-5, with a possible D match to TRBD2 (5 bases). CDR1 and CDR2 (germline): SGHDN, FVKESK. V lost 3 bases and J 2 bases, leaving 7 bases between the germline ends. The CDR3 is 13 amino acids. CDR3 nucleotide sequence: TGTGCCAGCAGCCAGGTAGCGCAAGAGACCCAGTACTTC. This translates into CASSQVAQETQYF.

The V gene is TRBV20-1, the J gene TRBJ1-2; D unresolved. This CDR3 comprises 13 residues. The germline V and J ends were trimmed by 5 bases and 3 bases, with 13 bases remaining between them. Germline CDR1 is DFQATT and CDR2 is SNEGSKA (reference sequence). The CDR3 spells CSAATDGYYGYTF. In DNA, the CDR3 is TGCAGTGCTGCCACGGACGGATACTATGGCTACACCTTC.

This clonotype was counted at least ten times. This chain joins TRBV7-9 and TRBJ1-2; D is perhaps TRBD1 (6 bases). Germline CDR1 reads SEHNR; CDR2 reads FQNEAQ (reference sequence). The CDR3 consists of 14 residues. The V end lost 4 bases, the J end lost 2 bases, and 11 bases lay between the germline ends. CDR3 coding DNA: TGTGCCAGCAGCTCCCAGGGGAAGAACTATGGCTACACCTTC. Protein sequence: CASSSQGKNYGYTF.

As concerns this clonotype: An end of the junction does not agree with germline; a read error may underlie this. The genes are TRBV15 and TRBJ2-1; 8 bases line up with TRBD1. This CDR3 spans 15 amino acids. Germline lookup yields CDR1 LNHNV and CDR2 YYDKDF (reference sequence). This CDR3 reads CATNRPRDRLDEQFF. The CDR3 nucleotides read TGTGCCACCAACAGACCCCGGGACAGGTTGGATGAGCAGTTCTTC. Filled out from reference TRBV15 and TRBJ2-1, the complete variable domain reads DAMVIQNPRYQVTQFGKPVTLSCSQTLNHNVMYWYQQKSSQAPKLLFHYYDKDFNNEADTPDNFQSRRPNTSFCFLDIRSPGLGDTAMYLCATNRPRDRLDEQFFGPGTRLTVL.

The chain is built from TRBV11-2 and TRBJ2-5; 8 bases line up with TRBD2. J gave up 5 bases and V 2 bases, and 10 bases lay outside the gene matches. This CDR3 is built from 16 residues. CDR1 and CDR2 from the germline V gene are SGHAT and FQNNGV. CDR3 sequence: CASSLWSREGGETQYF. The CDR3 region has the DNA TGTGCCAGCAGCTTATGGTCCCGGGAGGGAGGGGAGACCCAGTACTTC.